This T cell receptor beta chain was found in a study of blood T cell repertoires in COVID-19. In the study overall: Samples taken during acute and convalescent COVID-19 were collected in the United States, Italy and Spain. From T cells, B-cell-depleted T cells, or PBMCs came the material, which was cDNA or gDNA.

Germline V CDR1 and CDR2: SGHAT, FQNNGV. CDR3 length: 15 residues. V shed 4 bases, J shed 4 bases, and the junction held 4 bases outside the gene matches. Authors' methods: The assay estimated nucleated cells by amplifying reference gene primers. Assay: immunoSEQ multiplex PCR; the TCRdb copy retains only in-frame clones and omits some. Clone size and V and J calls were adopted from that table, with D and trimming inferred from the DNA. The data show roughly 240,000 clones, more than 75% seen once. This chain connects TRBV11-2 to TRBJ1-6, with TRBD1 matching 7 bases. Sequencing was done on a sample of peripheral blood. The receptor's source is a woman aged 25 to 39 who had recovered from COVID-19. CDR3 bases: TGTGCCAGCAGCTCGACAGGGATTTATAATTCACCCCTCCACTTT. Translating it yields CASSSTGIYNSPLHF.